The sequence of this TCR beta chain was determined in a study of beta chain features in type 1 diabetes. The wider study: The patient and healthy donor groups were comparable for age, gender and cell yields.

This clone was counted only a few times. CDR1 LGHNA and CDR2 YNFKEQ come from the germline V gene. The CDR3 is 18 residues long. With 4 bases clipped from V and 2 bases from J, the junction kept 17 bases outside the gene matches. Expressed TCRB transcripts were sequenced because the isolated RNA had all been reverse transcribed beforehand. Some clones are missing from TCRdb's copy, which holds only in-frame ones; the method was immunoSEQ multiplex PCR. The table lists tens of thousands of clones, around a third of them singletons. The sequence was collected from a young woman in good health. The sequencing sample was made of stem cell memory CD4+ T cells from blood. The V and J genes are TRBV4-2 and TRBJ2-7; 7 bases line up with TRBD1. CDR3 sequence reads: CASSPRDSSGDLPYEQYF. In DNA form, the CDR3 reads TGTGCCAGCAGCCCCCGGGACAGCTCAGGGGATTTGCCCTACGAGCAGTACTTC.